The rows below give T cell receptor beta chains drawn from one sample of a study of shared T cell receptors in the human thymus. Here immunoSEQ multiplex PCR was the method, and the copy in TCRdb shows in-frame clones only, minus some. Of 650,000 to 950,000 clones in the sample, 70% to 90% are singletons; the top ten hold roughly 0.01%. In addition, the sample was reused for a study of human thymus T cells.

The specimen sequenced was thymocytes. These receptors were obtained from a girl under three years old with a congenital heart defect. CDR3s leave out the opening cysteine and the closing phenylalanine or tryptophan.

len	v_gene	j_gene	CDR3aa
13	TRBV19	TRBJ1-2	ASSIGAGRIYGYT
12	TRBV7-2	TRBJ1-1	ASSLTGGGTEAF
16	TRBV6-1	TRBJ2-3	ASSEGTSGGLRTDTQY
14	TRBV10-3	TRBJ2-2	AISENGTGCTGELF
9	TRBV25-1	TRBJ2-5	ASSAQETQY
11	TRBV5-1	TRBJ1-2	ASSFSGRYGYT
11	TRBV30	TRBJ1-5	ALSQGSNQPQH
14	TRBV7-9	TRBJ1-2	ASSRHLGTGLGGYT
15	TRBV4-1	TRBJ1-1	ASSQVAERRLNTEAF
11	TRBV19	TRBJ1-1	ASSWDLNTEAF
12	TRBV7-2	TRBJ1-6	ASSSGRVSSPLH
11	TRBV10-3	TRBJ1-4	AISADRVKKLF
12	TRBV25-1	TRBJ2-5	ASSACGEQETQY
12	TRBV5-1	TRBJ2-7	ASSLDREGYEQY
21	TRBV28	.	ASSLMAPLFIGSTGGPIYEQY
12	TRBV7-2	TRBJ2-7	ASKPFAGSGKQY
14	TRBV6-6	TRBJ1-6	ASSYGAGGLGSPLH
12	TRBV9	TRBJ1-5	ASSSTGLYQPQH
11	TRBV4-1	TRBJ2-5	ASSRSIRETQY
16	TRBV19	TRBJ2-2	ASSRPRFKRTNTGELF
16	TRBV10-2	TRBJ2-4	ASRAEVGTGNPHSIQY
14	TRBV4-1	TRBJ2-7	ASSQGIGQGSYEQY
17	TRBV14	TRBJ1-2	ASSQGFNRIGTGDYGYT
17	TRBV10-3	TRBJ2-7	AISEDPGQVPYAIYEQY
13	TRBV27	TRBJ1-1	ASSYRTGRNTEAF
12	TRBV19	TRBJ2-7	ASSRDRLAYEQY
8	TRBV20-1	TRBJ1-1	SARQGEAF
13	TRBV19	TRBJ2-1	ASSIGGRDPNEQF
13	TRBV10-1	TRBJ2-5	ASSDQASGWETQY
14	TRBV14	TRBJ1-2	ASSQETRDRVDGYT
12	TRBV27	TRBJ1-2	ASSFRQGWHGYT
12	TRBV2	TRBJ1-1	ASSARQGETEAF
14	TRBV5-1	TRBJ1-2	ASSLARDRTNYGYT
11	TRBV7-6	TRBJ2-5	ASSLGQGETQY
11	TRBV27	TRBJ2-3	ASSLVSSGGPF
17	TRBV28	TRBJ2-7	ASSPTHITPFQGSYEQY
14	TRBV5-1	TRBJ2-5	ASSDGDAGLLETQY
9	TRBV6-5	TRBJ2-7	ASSFRTEQY
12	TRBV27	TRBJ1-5	ASSYRTGNQPQH
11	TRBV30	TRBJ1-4	AWKGTGPEKLF
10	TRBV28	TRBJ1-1	ASSCTGTEAF
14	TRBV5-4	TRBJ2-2	ASSLGRGGLHGELF
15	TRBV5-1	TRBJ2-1	ASSSGPSGGDYNEQF
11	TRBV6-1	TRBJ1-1	ASRRQGGTEAF
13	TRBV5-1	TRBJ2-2	ASSLARQGVIELF
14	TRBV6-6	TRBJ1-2	ASSYPRDRMVYGYT
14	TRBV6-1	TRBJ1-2	ASSAQQGGAGYGYT
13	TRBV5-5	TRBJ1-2	ASSMPQGSANGYT
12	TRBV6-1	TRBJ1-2	ASRTRGQRYGYT